The 25 T cell receptor beta chains in this list originate from one sample, sequenced in a study of cytomegalovirus exposure and HLA in healthy donors (dated by TCRdb to the late 2010s). The library was obtained by the immunoSEQ multiplex PCR assay. The multiplex PCR relied on a mix of 60 forward primers for TCR Vbeta segments and 13 reverse primers for TCR Jbeta segments. Imported from immuneACCESS, the table was reduced by TCRdb to in-frame sequences with V and J called. These copies leave out some clones; in studies compared against another copy, an unresolved V gene accounts for under half, and the cause of the remainder is not known. This sample has under 40,000 clones in its table, and 80% of those were observed once. Of the sample, around 5.8% falls within the top ten clones. The specimen was PBMCs. These receptor sequences come from a male donor in good health and CMV-seronegative.

CDR3 coding DNA: TGTGCCAGTACCATAACAGGGGCCGGGGAGCTGTTTTTT. Translation gives CASTITGAGELFF. The rearrangement links TRBV19 to TRBJ2-2, with 7 bases fitting TRBD1. The V segment lost 7 bases and the J segment 6 bases; nucleotides outside the gene matches: 5. The CDR3 spans 13 residues. Germline loops: CDR1 LNHDA, CDR2 SQIVND (reference sequence).

This clone was seen only once. The J gene is TRBJ2-7, the V gene TRBV5-1; possibly TRBD2 for D (6 bases). Germline CDR1 and CDR2: SGHRS and YFSETQ. The CDR3 is 15 amino acids. V lost 2 bases, J lost 6 bases, and 18 bases lay in between. Here the CDR3 DNA reads TGCGCCAGCAGCTTTGGGGCGGGACGGCTCGTCGAGCAGTACTTC. This sequence encodes CASSFGAGRLVEQYF.

The V call is TRBV10-3, the J call TRBJ1-3, with TRBD1 matching 7 bases. In germline, CDR1 is ENHRY, CDR2 SYGVKD. The length of the CDR3 is 16 residues. V trimming: 10 bases; J trimming: 2 bases; junction bases outside the gene matches: 14. As DNA, the CDR3 is TGTGCCACCGCAATGCCGGGAGACAGGGCTGGAAACACCATATATTTT. As protein: CATAMPGDRAGNTIYF.

Sample share makes this clone medium-sized. The rearrangement uses TRBV6-4 and TRBJ1-5, with a possible D match to TRBD1 (5 bases). This CDR3 has 13 amino acids. Trimming cost V 4 bases and J 6 bases, with 10 bases left between them. CDR1 and CDR2 from the germline V gene are MRHNA and SNTAGT. The chain's CDR3 is CASSVWGGQPQHF. CDR3 bases: TGTGCCAGCAGTGTATGGGGGGGTCAGCCCCAGCATTTT.

This clone was found once. The chain has TRBV4-1 and TRBJ1-1; D uncertain. Per germline, CDR1 MGHRA and CDR2 YSYEKL. The CDR3 sequence is 12 residues long. Trimming stripped 4 bases from V and 7 bases from J, with 10 bases between. In nucleotides, the CDR3 is TGCGCCAGCAGCCCCTCCGGGTATGAAGCTTTCTTT. The encoded protein is CASSPSGYEAFF.

The chain couples TRBV21-1 to TRBJ1-2. TRBV21-1 is designated a pseudogene. CDR3 length equals 13 residues. The CDR3: CASSNPFARGYTF. DNA for the CDR3: TGTGCCAGCAGCAACCCGTTTGCTAGGGGCTACACCTTC.

This clone was seen only once. V usage is TRBV27 and J usage is TRBJ1-5, with D possibly matching TRBD1 (5 bases). In germline, CDR1 is MNHEY, CDR2 SMNVEV (reference sequence). The CDR3 contains 15 residues. V was cut by 3 bases and J by 2 bases, with 11 bases left in between. CDR3 nucleotides: TGTGCCAGCAGTTTTTACTCAGGGCGCAATCAGCCCCAGCATTTT. It translates to CASSFYSGRNQPQHF.

This sequence joins TRBV5-4 and TRBJ1-1, with D tentatively TRBD1 (5 bases). Per germline, CDR1 SGHNT and CDR2 YYREEE (reference sequence). V lost 0 bases and J lost 0, with 12 bases in between. CDR3 length equals 16 residues. In nucleotides, the CDR3 is TGTGCCAGCAGCTTGGGTCACTCAGGGCTGAACACTGAAGCTTTCTTT. Residues: CASSLGHSGLNTEAFF.

The rearrangement joins TRBV6-1 to TRBJ1-1, with 7 bases matching TRBD1. Unmatched junction bases numbered 4, after V lost 6 bases and J lost 6 bases. This CDR3 has 12 amino acids. Germline V gene data show CDR1 as MNHNS and CDR2 as SASEGT. In DNA, the CDR3 is TGTGCCAGCAGAAGGACAGGCTCTGAAGCTTTCTTT. Its protein product is CASRRTGSEAFF.

CDR3 DNA sequence: TGTGCCAGCGAAGAGGACAGAGAGTACAATGAGCAGTTCTTC. It yields the protein CASEEDREYNEQFF. The chain recombines TRBV11-2 with TRBJ2-1; D may be TRBD1 (6 bases). V lost 8 bases and J 4 bases, leaving 15 bases between the germline ends. CDR1 is SGHAT, CDR2 FQNNGV, per germline. This CDR3 comprises 14 residues. Based on the CDR3 plus reference TRBV11-2 and TRBJ2-1, the full variable domain is EAGVAQSPRYKIIEKRQSVAFWCNPISGHATLYWYQQILGQGPKLLIQFQNNGVVDDSQLPKDRFSAERLKGVDSTLKIQPAKLEDSAVYLCASEEDREYNEQFFGPGTRLTVL.

V is TRBV5-1 and J is TRBJ2-2; D is perhaps TRBD1 (6 bases). This CDR3 region has 16 residues. V lost 2 bases, J lost 1 base, and 12 bases lay in between. Germline V gives CDR1 SGHRS, CDR2 YFSETQ. The CDR3: CASSLGGNGNTGELFF. In DNA, the CDR3 is TGCGCCAGCAGCTTAGGGGGAAACGGGAACACCGGGGAGCTGTTTTTT.

The chain uses TRBV6-1 and TRBJ1-4; D not certain. The CDR3 runs to 14 residues. V dropped 8 bases and J dropped 8 bases, with 18 bases sitting between them. In germline, CDR1 is MNHNS, CDR2 SASEGT. For the CDR3, the DNA is TGTGCCAGCGCCCAGGTGGCGGGAGAAGAAAAACTGTTTTTT. Protein: CASAQVAGEEKLFF.

The chain couples TRBV29-1 to TRBJ2-1; 7 bases are shared with TRBD1. Unmatched junction bases numbered 8, after V lost 7 bases and J lost 5 bases. CDR1 SQVTM and CDR2 ANQGSEA come from the germline V gene. The CDR3 loop spans 13 amino acids. The CDR3 nucleotides read TGCAGCGGCTCATTGACAGGGAACAATGAGCAGTTCTTC. This codes for CSGSLTGNNEQFF.

The V and J genes are TRBV30 and TRBJ1-6; no clear D gene. The V end was cut by 3 bases, the J end by 7 bases, with 16 bases between. CDR3 size: 15 residues. CDR1 GTSNPN and CDR2 SVGIG come from the germline V gene (reference sequence). The CDR3 reads CAWRGLRAANSPLHF. The CDR3 DNA reads as TGTGCCTGGAGAGGGTTGAGGGCAGCGAATTCACCCCTCCACTTT.

This clone was seen once. The chain carries TRBV28 and TRBJ1-5; D remains ambiguous. CDR3 length: 15 amino acids. Germline CDR1 reads MDHEN; CDR2 reads SYDVKM. Trimming stripped 6 bases from V and 4 bases from J, with 16 bases between. The CDR3 region has the DNA TGTGCCAGCAGGGGAGCCCACCTGGGGAATCAGCCCCAGCATTTT. It translates to CASRGAHLGNQPQHF.

This clone appeared a single time. The chain uses TRBV11-2 and TRBJ1-3; D not resolved. Germline V gene sequence: CDR1 SGHAT, CDR2 FQNNGV. V was shortened by 5 bases and J by 4 bases, with 18 bases between the two germline ends. This CDR3 comprises 16 residues. In DNA form, the CDR3 reads TGTGCCAGCAGCCCCCCAGAGGGTATGGGAGGAAACACCATATATTTT. Encoded protein: CASSPPEGMGGNTIYF.

This chain uses TRBV29-1 with TRBJ1-1; D gene unclear. This CDR3 is 12 amino acids long. Trimming cost V 5 bases and J 1 base, with 8 bases left between them. Germline V gives CDR1 SQVTM, CDR2 ANQGSEA. For the CDR3, the DNA is TGCAGCGTTTCTCTCGGGAACACTGAAGCTTTCTTT. Protein sequence: CSVSLGNTEAFF.

This CDR3 is CATSLDRNIQYF. CDR3 DNA sequence: TGTGCCACCAGCCTAGATCGAAACATTCAGTACTTC. The J gene is TRBJ2-4, the V gene TRBV15; D ambiguous. This CDR3 contains 12 residues. With 5 bases removed from V and 6 bases from J, the gap between germline ends came to 8 bases. Germline CDR1 is LNHNV and CDR2 is YYDKDF (reference sequence).

The chain combines TRBV28 with TRBJ2-7; 7 nucleotides match TRBD1. The CDR3 sequence is 13 residues long. Germline CDR1 MDHEN, CDR2 SYDVKM. V dropped 5 bases and J dropped 7; count of bases not matched to a gene: 8. CDR3 region: CASSPDREEEQYF. DNA for the CDR3: TGTGCCAGCAGTCCCGACAGGGAAGAAGAGCAGTACTTC.

V usage is TRBV7-9 and J usage is TRBJ2-7, with 9 nucleotides matching TRBD1. The germline gives CDR1 SEHNR, CDR2 FQNEAQ (reference sequence). Trimming cost V 1 base and J 1 base; bases outside gene matches: 8. The CDR3 length is 17 residues. CDR3 region: CASSLVPGQGSSYEQYF. CDR3 coding DNA: TGTGCCAGCAGCTTAGTTCCGGGACAGGGTTCGTCCTACGAGCAGTACTTC.

Written as DNA, the CDR3 is TGTGCCAGCAGCGCCCAGGGTAACACTGAAGCTTTCTTT. It codes for CASSAQGNTEAFF. This rearrangement joins TRBV7-2 to TRBJ1-1, with D possibly TRBD1 on 5 matching bases. The CDR3 is 13 residues long. Germline assignment: CDR1 SGHTA and CDR2 FQGNSA. V lost 5 bases and J lost 2, with 9 bases in between. Using reference TRBV7-2 and TRBJ1-1 for the parts outside the CDR3, the full variable domain is GAGVSQSPSNKVTEKGKDVELRCDPISGHTALYWYRQSLGQGLEFLIYFQGNSAPDKSGLPSDRFSAERTGGSVSTLTIQRTQQEDSAVYLCASSAQGNTEAFFGQGTRLTVV.

This chain uses TRBV6-6 with TRBJ2-5, with 9 bases fitting TRBD2. The V and J ends lost 7 bases and 5 bases, in that order; junction bases with no gene match: 5. The CDR3 loop spans 13 amino acids. Germline lookup yields CDR1 MNHNY and CDR2 SVGAGI (reference sequence). The CDR3 coding sequence is TGTGCCAGCAATAGCGGGAGCTTGGAGACCCAGTACTTC. It specifies CASNSGSLETQYF.

This chain links TRBV5-1 with TRBJ2-2, with 9 bases fitting TRBD1. V lost 5 bases, J lost 0 bases, and 2 bases stayed unmatched. The CDR3 is made up of 15 amino acids. Per the germline V gene, CDR1 is SGHRS and CDR2 is YFSETQ. The DNA for the CDR3 is TGCGCCAGCAGTCGGGACAGGGCGAACACCGGGGAGCTGTTTTTT. Protein product: CASSRDRANTGELFF. Complete variable domain (other parts from reference TRBV5-1 and TRBJ2-2): KAGVTQTPRYLIKTRGQQVTLSCSPISGHRSVSWYQQTPGQGLQFLFEYFSETQRNKGNFPGRFSGRQFSNSRSEMNVSTLELGDSALYLCASSRDRANTGELFFGEGSRLTVL.

The V gene is TRBV6-6, the J gene TRBJ1-1; D is uncertain. Trimming cost V 4 bases and J 3 bases, with 18 bases left between them. CDR3 length equals 16 residues. The germline CDR1 and CDR2 sequences are MNHNY and SVGAGI (reference sequence). The CDR3 DNA is TGTGCCAGCAGTTCCCCATATTACAGCGGAGACACTGAAGCTTTCTTT. Protein product: CASSSPYYSGDTEAFF.

The rearrangement joins TRBV28 to TRBJ1-2; 9 nucleotides line up with TRBD1. The CDR3 runs 16 residues. The V and J ends lost 8 bases and 3 bases, in that order; junction bases with no gene match: 13. Germline CDR1 is MDHEN and CDR2 is SYDVKM. The CDR3 region is CASGQGRQVSHYGYTF. The CDR3 nucleotides read TGTGCCAGCGGACAGGGGAGGCAAGTTTCGCACTATGGCTACACCTTC.